This TCR beta chain was profiled in a study of cytomegalovirus exposure and HLA in healthy donors. The table came from immunoSEQ multiplex PCR; TCRdb's copy has only in-frame clones and leaves some out. The sample has about 310,000 clones; 70% to 90% are singletons. Trimming took off 5 bases at V and 0 bases at J, with 14 bases between the two ends. There are 15 residues in the CDR3. CDR1 is LNHDA and CDR2 is SQIVND in the germline V gene (reference sequence). As to this clone: At the DNA level, this CDR3 is encoded by other sequences in the same sample as well.

This chain joins TRBV19 and TRBJ2-7, with D possibly matching TRBD2 (5 bases). The sequencing sample was made of PBMCs. The TCR originated in a young man in good health and CMV-seronegative. CDR3 in DNA: TGTGCCAGTAGTTTACGGACGGGGAGCTCCTACGAGCAGTACTTC. This encodes CASSLRTGSSYEQYF.